Sequencing of this T cell receptor beta chain was carried out in a study of human T cells and chemical hapten exposure. CDR1 and CDR2 (germline): DFQATT, SNEGSKA (reference sequence). This CDR3 has 13 residues. Losses at the gene ends were 6 bases for V and 7 bases for J; bases not matched to a gene: 6. Individual cDNA molecules each carried unique molecular identifiers attached by the library. Via MiXCR, TCRdb re-called the 5' RACE reads, giving one row per CDR3 protein. The data contain some 150,000 distinct CDR3 sequences, roughly 4% of them seen just once; the ten biggest clones take up around 1.5%. The study extracted total RNA from unfractionated whole blood. This clonotype occurred many times.

The rearrangement joins TRBV20-1 to TRBJ1-6; 7 bases align to TRBD1. The clonotype originates from a female donor in good health. As DNA, the CDR3 is TGCAGTGCCCAGGACAGGAAGAATTCACCCCTCCACTTT. Translated: CSAQDRKNSPLHF.